This TCR beta chain was captured by sequencing in a study of T cell responses to AZD1222 COVID-19 vaccine. Using immunoSEQ multiplex PCR, the repertoire was profiled, and TCRdb retains in-frame clones only, with some absent. Among some 110,000 clones listed, about 92% were seen once. General study findings and limits: Sampling captured repertoires only after the peak T cell response. Donors were largely white British and mainly female; clonal diversity was possibly underestimated.

About this clone: Its specificity is unknown.

The CDR3 is 13 amino acids. CDR1 is SGHNT and CDR2 is YYREEE in the germline V gene (reference sequence). V was trimmed by 4 bases and J by 5 bases, leaving 12 bases between them. J is TRBJ1-1 and V is TRBV5-4; D is unresolved. This sequence was found in an adult in good health. The starting material was peripheral blood, obtained on day 0 of AZD1222 vaccination. The CDR3 bases are TGTGCCAGCAGCCTAATCCCTCGGACTGAAGCTTTCTTT. It encodes CASSLIPRTEAFF.